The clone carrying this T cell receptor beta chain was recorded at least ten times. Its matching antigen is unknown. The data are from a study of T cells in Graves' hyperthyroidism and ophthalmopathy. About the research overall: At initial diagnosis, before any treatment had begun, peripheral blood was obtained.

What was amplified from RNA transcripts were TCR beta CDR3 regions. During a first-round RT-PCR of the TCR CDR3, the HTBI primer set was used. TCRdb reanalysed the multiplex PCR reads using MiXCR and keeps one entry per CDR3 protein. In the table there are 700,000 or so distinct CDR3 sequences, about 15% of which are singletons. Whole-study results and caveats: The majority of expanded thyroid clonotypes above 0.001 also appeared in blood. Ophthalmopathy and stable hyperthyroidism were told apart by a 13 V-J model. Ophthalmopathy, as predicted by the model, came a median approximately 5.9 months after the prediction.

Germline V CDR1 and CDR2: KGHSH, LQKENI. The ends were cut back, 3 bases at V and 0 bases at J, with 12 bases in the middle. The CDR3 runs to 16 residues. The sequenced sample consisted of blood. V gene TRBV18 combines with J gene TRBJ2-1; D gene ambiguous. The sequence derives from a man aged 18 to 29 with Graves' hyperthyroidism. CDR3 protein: CASSPGSQSSYNEQFF. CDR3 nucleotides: TGTGCCAGCTCACCGGGCAGCCAGAGCTCCTACAATGAGCAGTTCTTC.